This T cell receptor (beta chain) was identified during a study of immune aging and cytomegalovirus after organ transplant (dated by TCRdb to the early 2020s). Context from the whole study: Every transplant recipient was given three-drug immunosuppression consisting of prednisone, tacrolimus, and mycophenolate. Paper-wide results and their limitations: TEMRA cells made up a larger share of large clones, and the seven largest clones (just over 1,900 cells) gained aged and TEMRA cells while losing TCM cells. Because CD57 was not measured in the sequencing data, a conservative gene-based aging definition was used instead. Aged-phenotype cells increased post-transplant regardless of clone size, earlier in large clones (days 200-264) than small clones, following viremia.

Sequences LGHNA (CDR1) and YNFKEQ (CDR2) are obtained from the germline V gene. The CDR3 covers 18 residues, taking in both the cysteine and the phenylalanine. Of the read, only the CDR3 DNA is kept; its 54 bases are in frame from base 1. The trim is 0 bases for V and 7 bases for J, with a gap of 25 bases between the germline ends. Receptors were amplified or captured by single-cell sequencing. Reads for this sample came from an Illumina NovaSeq 6000. The BD Rhapsody Targeted mRNA and AbSeq Reagent Kit, in a microwell format, was used for cell capture and library preparation. The libraries included TCR, sample tags, AbSeq, and targeted mRNA from the Human T-Cell Expression Panel, along with custom TOX and TOX2 primers. Libraries were sequenced on an Illumina NovaSeq. Per the source publication's procedure: The analysis covered 9,000 to 13,000 cells in total, of which 7,000 to 7,500 were CD8 T cells and 4494 were CD8 T cells with an identifiable TCR CDR3. Raw data were processed with the BD Rhapsody Targeted Analysis Pipeline with V(D)J processing on the Seven Bridges Genomics platform. Quality control, Sample Tag demultiplexing with Lex-BDSMK, clone identification with VDJ Explorer, and Seurat clustering were all done in SeqGeq 1.6.0. Clones comprising <1% of CD8 T cells were considered non-expanded; clones comprising >2.5% of the sample were considered clonal expansions. TCRdb handled the public reads itself, with Q25 trimming in fastp and clone calling in MiXCR, and kept productive beta chains. Identical CDR3 protein sequences are pooled into one entry, listed with their most common genes and DNA. The V and J calls come from TCRdb's annotation, not from the publication. This sample gives tens of thousands of distinct CDR3 sequences in total; about a third of them show up just once. The ten largest clonotypes hold less than 30% of the sample.

Details on this clonotype: The antigen it recognizes is unknown. A far larger clone is a single base away, which makes a read error likely.

The time point label, read with the paper, signifies: five sample-tagged time points from pre-transplant (day -1) to day 368 post-transplant, pooled. Thawed PBMC were stimulated for around eleven hours with a CMV IE-1 overlapping peptide library without transport inhibitors. After thawing, cells were rested overnight and were then stimulated in R10 medium with CD28/CD49d costimulation. The IE-1 peptide library was made up of 15-amino-acid peptides with 11-amino-acid overlaps. Each time point was barcoded using BD Single-Cell Multiplexing Kit Sample Tags, after which the barcoded samples were pooled and stained with oligo-conjugated anti-CD45RA plus sorting antibodies. A BD FACSAria III was used to sort CMV-responsive CD8+CD137+ and CD4+CD154+ T cells at 4-way purity. Blood was drawn into EDTA vacutainers and was processed by Ficoll gradient within 1-24 hours.

The receptor was derived from a female donor who had a heart transplant and CMV viremia. Source: CMV peptide-activated CD4+ and CD8+ T cells sorted from blood, taken at five time points, pooled. The cell subset or site label on this specimen signifies: sorted CD8+CD137+ and CD4+CD154+ T cells after 11 to 13 h CMV IE-1 peptide stimulation. The chain links TRBV4-2 with TRBJ2-7; the D gene is possibly TRBD1 or TRBD2, with 5 bases matching each. The CDR3 protein sequence reads: CASSQDSGGTFGYNEQYF. At the DNA level, the sequence is TGTGCCAGCAGCCAAGATAGTGGGGGAACATTTGGCTATAATGAGCAGTACTTC.